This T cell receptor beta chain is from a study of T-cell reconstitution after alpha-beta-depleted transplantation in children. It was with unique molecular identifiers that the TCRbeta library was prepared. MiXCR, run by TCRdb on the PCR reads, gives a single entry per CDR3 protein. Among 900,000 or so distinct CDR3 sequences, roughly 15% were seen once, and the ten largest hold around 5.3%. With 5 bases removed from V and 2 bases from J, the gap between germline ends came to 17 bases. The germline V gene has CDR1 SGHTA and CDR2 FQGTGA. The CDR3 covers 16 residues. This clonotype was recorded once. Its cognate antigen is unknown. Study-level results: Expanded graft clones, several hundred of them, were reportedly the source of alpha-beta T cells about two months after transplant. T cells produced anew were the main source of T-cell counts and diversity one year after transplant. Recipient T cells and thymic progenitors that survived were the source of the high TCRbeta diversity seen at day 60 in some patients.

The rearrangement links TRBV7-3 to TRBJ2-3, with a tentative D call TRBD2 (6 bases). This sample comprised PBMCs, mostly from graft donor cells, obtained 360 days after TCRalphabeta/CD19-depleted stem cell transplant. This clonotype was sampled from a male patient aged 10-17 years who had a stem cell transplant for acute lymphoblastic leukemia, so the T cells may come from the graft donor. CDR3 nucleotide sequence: TGTGCCAGCAGCCCGGGGGTACTAGTCCACACAGATACGCAGTATTTT. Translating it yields CASSPGVLVHTDTQYF.